The 24 T cell receptor beta chains in this list originate from one sample, sequenced in a study of OX40 agonist ivuxolimab in advanced cancers. TCRdb's copy holds only in-frame clones and misses some; the assay was immunoSEQ multiplex PCR. Seen here are tens of thousands of clones, around 87% observed once, and the top ten hold over 0.2%. The material was CD4+ or CD8+ T cells sorted from blood, obtained in a trial of the OX40 agonist ivuxolimab. These receptors originate from an adult with an advanced solid tumor such as melanoma, head and neck, liver or kidney cancer.

Here the CDR3 DNA reads TGCGCCAGCAGCTTGCCACTAGCCCAAGGTGAGCAGTTCTTC. It codes for CASSLPLAQGEQFF. The rearrangement joins TRBV5-1 to TRBJ2-1, with TRBD2 as a possible D gene (6 bases). CDR1 SGHRS and CDR2 YFSETQ come from the germline V gene. The length of the CDR3 is 14 residues. The ends were cut back, 1 base at V and 9 bases at J, with 14 bases in the middle.

The rearrangement links TRBV19 to TRBJ2-1, with TRBD2 matching 12 bases. CDR1 and CDR2 from the germline V gene are LNHDA and SQIVND (reference sequence). Trimming cost V 0 bases and J 5 bases; bases outside gene matches: 2. The CDR3 sequence is 16 residues long. The CDR3 nucleotides are TGTGCCAGTAGTATAGAGAGGACTAGCGGGAACAATGAGCAGTTCTTC. Its translation: CASSIERTSGNNEQFF.

The rearrangement links TRBV6-5 to TRBJ2-7; weak D call: TRBD2 (6 bases). Trimming took 6 bases from V and 0 from J, leaving 12 bases between them. In germline, CDR1 is MNHEY, CDR2 SVGAGI. The CDR3 runs 14 residues. CDR3 nucleotides: TGTGCCAGCAGCTGGGGAGGACCCTCCTACGAGCAGTACTTC. Its translation: CASSWGGPSYEQYF.

V and J are TRBV5-4 and TRBJ2-5; TRBD1 matches at 7 bases. The CDR3 contains 14 residues. Losses at the gene ends were 4 bases for V and 4 bases for J; bases not matched to a gene: 7. CDR1 and CDR2 from the germline V gene are SGHNT and YYREEE (reference sequence). CDR3 region: CASSRRQGGETQYF. In nucleotides, the CDR3 is TGTGCCAGCAGCCGTCGACAGGGCGGAGAGACCCAGTACTTC. Full variable domain (missing parts from reference TRBV5-4 and TRBJ2-5): ETGVTQSPTHLIKTRGQQVTLRCSSQSGHNTVSWYQQALGQGPQFIFQYYREEENGRGNFPPRFSGLQFPNYSSELNVNALELDDSALYLCASSRRQGGETQYFGPGTRLLVL.

This chain links TRBV19 with TRBJ1-6; D unresolved. V lost 3 bases and J 2 bases, leaving 5 bases between the germline ends. The CDR3 contains 14 residues. Germline CDR1 LNHDA, CDR2 SQIVND (reference sequence). The CDR3 spells CASSIRTYNSPLHF. The CDR3 region has the DNA TGTGCCAGTAGTATCCGGACCTATAATTCACCCCTCCACTTT. Full variable domain (outside the CDR3, taken from reference TRBV19 and TRBJ1-6): DGGITQSPKYLFRKEGQNVTLSCEQNLNHDAMYWYRQDPGQGLRLIYYSQIVNDFQKGDIAEGYSVSREKKESFPLTVTSAQKNPTAFYLCASSIRTYNSPLHFGNGTRLTVT.

The CDR3: CASSLTGKAYEQYF. CDR3 DNA sequence: TGTGCCAGCAGCTTGACAGGGAAGGCCTACGAGCAGTACTTC. The chain employs TRBV5-5 and TRBJ2-7; D possibly corresponds to TRBD1 (6 bases). The CDR3 contains 14 residues. Germline assignment: CDR1 SGHKS and CDR2 YYEKEE (reference sequence). Trimming removed 1 base from V and 2 bases from J, with 10 bases in between.

The chain links TRBV10-2 to TRBJ1-5; 9 bases fit TRBD1. The CDR3 is 15 residues long. V shed 8 bases, J shed 2 bases, and the junction held 7 bases outside the gene matches. Germline-derived CDR1 and CDR2 are WSHSY and SAAADI. CDR3 in DNA: TGCGCCAGCTCGGACAGGGGAACGGGCAATCAGCCCCAGCATTTT. Amino acids: CASSDRGTGNQPQHF.

This sequence joins TRBV2 and TRBJ2-5, with D possibly TRBD2 on 6 matching bases. The ends were cut back, 10 bases at V and 2 bases at J, with 14 bases in the middle. CDR1 and CDR2 from the germline V gene are SNHLY and FYNNEI. The CDR3 spans 13 residues. The CDR3 nucleotides are TGTGCCAAAACAGGACTATCACAAGAGACCCAGTACTTC. This translates into CAKTGLSQETQYF.

The chain has TRBV13 and TRBJ2-1; the D is unclear. The CDR3 extends over 15 amino acids. V lost 5 bases and J lost 3, with 14 bases in between. The germline V gene encodes CDR1 PRHDT and CDR2 FYEKMQ (reference sequence). The CDR3 DNA follows: TGTGCCAGCAGCCACTATGGGAATATCTACAATGAGCAGTTCTTC. Translation gives CASSHYGNIYNEQFF.

This chain connects TRBV6-5 to TRBJ1-4, with D possibly being TRBD1 (5 bases). The CDR3 spans 16 residues. The germline gives CDR1 MNHEY, CDR2 SVGAGI. V lost 3 bases and J lost 1, with 12 bases in between. CDR3 nucleotides: TGTGCCAGCAGTTATTCAACAGGCGGAACTAATGAAAAACTGTTTTTT. Its translation: CASSYSTGGTNEKLFF.

This clone was observed a single time. The chain links TRBV5-1 to TRBJ1-1; D ambiguous. V was cut by 0 bases and J by 1 base, with 7 bases left in between. The germline V gene has CDR1 SGHRS and CDR2 YFSETQ. The CDR3 sequence is 14 residues long. The CDR3 coding sequence is TGCGCCAGCAGCTTGGAGAGGGCGAACACTGAAGCTTTCTTT. It specifies CASSLERANTEAFF.

The rearrangement joins TRBV27 to TRBJ2-2; unclear D gene. With 6 bases removed from V and 5 bases from J, the gap between germline ends came to 13 bases. CDR1 is MNHEY and CDR2 is SMNVEV in the germline V gene (reference sequence). The length of the CDR3 is 14 residues. The DNA for the CDR3 is TGTGCCAGCAGGGGGTCTGTGAGTACCGGGGAGCTGTTTTTT. Translation: CASRGSVSTGELFF.

This clone has only one observation. The chain recombines TRBV28 with TRBJ2-7, with unresolved D. The germline V and J ends were trimmed by 7 bases and 5 bases, with 12 bases remaining between them. The CDR3 loop spans 12 amino acids. Germline V gene data show CDR1 as MDHEN and CDR2 as SYDVKM. The CDR3: CASTDLGHEQYF. CDR3 coding DNA: TGTGCCAGCACGGATTTGGGCCACGAGCAGTACTTC.

The CDR3 nucleotides are TGTGCCAGCGGGAGCCATCAGCCCCAGCATTTT. Amino acid sequence: CASGSHQPQHF. J is TRBJ1-5 and V is TRBV28; no clear D. This CDR3 contains 11 residues. V dropped 8 bases and J dropped 5 bases, with 7 bases sitting between them. Per the germline V gene, CDR1 is MDHEN and CDR2 is SYDVKM.

The CDR3 sequence: CASSQGTVQETQYF. CDR3 nucleotide sequence: TGTGCCAGCAGCCAAGGGACAGTCCAAGAGACCCAGTACTTC. This sequence joins TRBV11-3 and TRBJ2-5, with 7 bases identical to TRBD1. CDR3 size: 14 residues. Trimming at V came to 5 bases and at J to 1 base, leaving 4 bases not matched to a gene. Germline CDR1 and CDR2: SGHNT and YENEEA.

J is TRBJ2-7 and V is TRBV12-5; D is ambiguous. Per the germline V gene, CDR1 is LGHNT and CDR2 is FRNRAP. The V end was cut by 3 bases, the J end by 7 bases, with 13 bases between. The CDR3 consists of 13 residues. The DNA for the CDR3 is TGTGCTAGTGGTTTCCTTGCCCTCGGGGAGCAGTACTTC. It yields the protein CASGFLALGEQYF.

CDR3 loop: CASSHSFGGAFNTEAFF. In DNA form, the CDR3 reads TGCGCCAGCAGCCATAGCTTTGGGGGCGCGTTTAACACTGAAGCTTTCTTT. This chain uses TRBV4-1 with TRBJ1-1; TRBD1 is a possible D gene (6 bases). With 3 bases removed from V and 2 bases from J, the gap between germline ends came to 19 bases. The germline V gene encodes CDR1 MGHRA and CDR2 YSYEKL. The CDR3 has 17 residues.

V usage is TRBV6-6 and J usage is TRBJ1-3; D is undetermined. Germline values: CDR1 MNHNY, CDR2 SVGAGI (reference sequence). The V end was cut by 4 bases, the J end by 0 bases, with 4 bases between. The CDR3 loop spans 13 amino acids. CDR3: CASSLNSGNTIYF. The DNA of the CDR3 is TGTGCCAGCAGTTTAAACTCTGGAAACACCATATATTTT.

The rearrangement links TRBV2 to TRBJ1-1, with D uncertain. CDR1 is SNHLY and CDR2 is FYNNEI in the germline V gene. The CDR3 extends over 14 amino acids. V was trimmed by 2 bases and J by 0 bases, leaving 7 bases between them. Here the CDR3 DNA reads TGTGCCAGCAGTGAACGGCGAATGAACACTGAAGCTTTCTTT. Translation: CASSERRMNTEAFF.

This clone appeared a few times. The chain uses TRBV4-2 and TRBJ2-1; D unclear. Germline V gives CDR1 LGHNA, CDR2 YNFKEQ. The CDR3 contains 15 residues. The ends were cut back, 3 bases at V and 7 bases at J, with 16 bases in the middle. The CDR3 DNA is TGTGCCAGCAGCCAGGGCCCTGGCTGGCAAAATGAGCAGTTCTTC. This gives the protein CASSQGPGWQNEQFF.

The chain recombines TRBV28 with TRBJ1-2; possibly TRBD1 for D (6 bases). The germline V and J ends were trimmed by 7 bases and 3 bases, with 12 bases remaining between them. CDR1 is MDHEN and CDR2 is SYDVKM in the germline V gene. This CDR3 region has 13 residues. The CDR3 reads CASKKGGHYGYTF. The CDR3 bases are TGTGCCAGCAAAAAGGGGGGGCACTATGGCTACACCTTC.

V and J are TRBV5-5 and TRBJ1-5; maybe TRBD1 (6 bases). Trimming stripped 4 bases from V and 5 bases from J, with 10 bases between. Germline-derived CDR1 and CDR2 are SGHKS and YYEKEE (reference sequence). This CDR3 is built from 13 residues. The CDR3 sequence: CASSLNRDQPQHF. Written as DNA, the CDR3 is TGTGCCAGCAGCCTTAACAGGGATCAGCCCCAGCATTTT.

This clone appeared a single time. The CDR3 bases are TGTGCCAGCAGCTACAGGGGCGGGGAGCTGTTTTTT. This codes for CASSYRGGELFF. V usage is TRBV7-3 and J usage is TRBJ2-2; 7 positions match TRBD1. Germline loops: CDR1 SGHTA, CDR2 FQGTGA. This CDR3 contains 12 residues. J was trimmed by 7 bases and V by 4 bases; bases with no gene match: 0.

The genes are TRBV15 and TRBJ2-7; 9 bases map to TRBD1. V trimming: 0 bases; J trimming: 1 base; junction bases outside the gene matches: 1. CDR3 length: 15 amino acids. Germline CDR1 and CDR2: LNHNV and YYDKDF (reference sequence). DNA for the CDR3: TGTGCCACCAGCAGAGATGGACAGGGGTCCTACGAGCAGTACTTC. This sequence encodes CATSRDGQGSYEQYF.